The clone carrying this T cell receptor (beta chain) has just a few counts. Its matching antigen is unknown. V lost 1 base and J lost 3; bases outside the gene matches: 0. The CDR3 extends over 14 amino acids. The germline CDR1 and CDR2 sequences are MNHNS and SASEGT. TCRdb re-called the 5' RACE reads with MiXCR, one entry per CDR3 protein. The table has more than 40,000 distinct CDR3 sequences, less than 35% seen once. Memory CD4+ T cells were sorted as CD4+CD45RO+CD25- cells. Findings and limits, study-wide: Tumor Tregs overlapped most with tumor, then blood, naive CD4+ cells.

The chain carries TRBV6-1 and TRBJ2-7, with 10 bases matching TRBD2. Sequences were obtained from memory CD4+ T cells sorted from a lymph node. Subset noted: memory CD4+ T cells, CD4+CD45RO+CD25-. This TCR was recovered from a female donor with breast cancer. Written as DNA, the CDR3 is TGTGCCAGCAGTGAAGGACTAGCGGGCTACGAGCAGTACTTC. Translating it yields CASSEGLAGYEQYF.